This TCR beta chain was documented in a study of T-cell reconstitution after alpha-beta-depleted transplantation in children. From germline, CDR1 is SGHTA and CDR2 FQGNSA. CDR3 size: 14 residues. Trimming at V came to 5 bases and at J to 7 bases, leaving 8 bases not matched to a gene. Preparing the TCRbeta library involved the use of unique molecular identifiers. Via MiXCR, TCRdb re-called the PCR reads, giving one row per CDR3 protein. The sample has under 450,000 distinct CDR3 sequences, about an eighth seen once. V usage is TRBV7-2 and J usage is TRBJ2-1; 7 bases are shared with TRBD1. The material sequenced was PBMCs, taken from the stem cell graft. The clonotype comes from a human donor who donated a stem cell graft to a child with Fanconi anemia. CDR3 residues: CASSGRTGVNEQFF. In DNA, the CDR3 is TGTGCCAGCAGCGGAAGGACAGGTGTGAATGAGCAGTTCTTC.